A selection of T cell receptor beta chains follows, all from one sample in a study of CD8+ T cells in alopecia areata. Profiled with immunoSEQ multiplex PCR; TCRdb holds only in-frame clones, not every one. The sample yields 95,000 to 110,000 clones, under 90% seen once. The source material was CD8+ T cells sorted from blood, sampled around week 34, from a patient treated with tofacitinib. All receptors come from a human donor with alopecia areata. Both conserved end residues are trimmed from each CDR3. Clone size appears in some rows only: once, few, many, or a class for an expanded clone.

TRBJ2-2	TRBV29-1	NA	SGRDYTGELF
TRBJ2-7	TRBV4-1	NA	ASSQAAVYEQY
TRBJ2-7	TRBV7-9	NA	ASSSTAGLSSYEQY
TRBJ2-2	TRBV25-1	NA	AGSMAFPTGELF
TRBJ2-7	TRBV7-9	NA	ASSGRSRGSSYEQY
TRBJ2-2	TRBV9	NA	ASSPGGTGELF
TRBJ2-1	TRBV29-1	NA	SVEAGGLKRDEQF
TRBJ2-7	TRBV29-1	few	SALHGEQY
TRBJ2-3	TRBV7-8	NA	ASSLEGRNTDTQY
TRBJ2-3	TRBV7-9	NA	ASSHLQGREGTDTQY
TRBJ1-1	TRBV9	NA	ASSAQGYTEAF
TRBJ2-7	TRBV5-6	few	ASSLKGWEQY
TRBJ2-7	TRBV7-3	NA	ASSLYPALRYEQY
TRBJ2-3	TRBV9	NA	ASSVDEGETDTQY
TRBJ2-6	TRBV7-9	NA	ASSFPSGGGANVLT
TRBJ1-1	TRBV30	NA	AWSVGRLNTEAF
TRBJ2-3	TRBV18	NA	ASSPPVRAGMDRTDTQY
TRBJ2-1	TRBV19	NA	ASSILLAGGNEQF
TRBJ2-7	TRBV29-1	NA	SVDFGTGGGEQY
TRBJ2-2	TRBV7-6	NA	ASSLGGGEAGELF
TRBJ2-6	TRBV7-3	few	ASSSLGSGANVLT
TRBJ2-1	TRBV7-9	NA	ASSFPVGSGGSYNEQF
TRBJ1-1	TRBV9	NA	ASSSGPTATEAF
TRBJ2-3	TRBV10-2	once	ASSYTGTPSTDTQY
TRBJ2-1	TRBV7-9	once	ASSSGSGNEQF
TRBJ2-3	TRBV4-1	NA	ATQGLAGADTQY
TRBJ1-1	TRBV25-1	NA	ASSEAGTVFRMNTEAF
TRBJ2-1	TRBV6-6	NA	ASRPLERGTYNEQF
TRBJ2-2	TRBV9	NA	ASRLGDINTGELF
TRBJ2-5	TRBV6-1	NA	ASRRKGMETQY
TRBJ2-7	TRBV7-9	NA	ASSTTASGSHEQY
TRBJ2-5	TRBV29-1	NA	SVVGVGKETQY
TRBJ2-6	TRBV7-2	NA	ASNSRIRQSGANVLT
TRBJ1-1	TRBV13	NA	AAGQGELGQAF
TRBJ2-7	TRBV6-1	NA	ASSDPGKGGYEQY
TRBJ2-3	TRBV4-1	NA	ASSHAGLASTDMQY
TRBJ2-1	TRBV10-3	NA	AAGLKGDEQF
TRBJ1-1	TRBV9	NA	ASSPRTGSDTEAF
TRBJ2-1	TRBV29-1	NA	SVEGAGTDNEQF
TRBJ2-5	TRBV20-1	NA	SARFAGVPY
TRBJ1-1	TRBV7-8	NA	ASSSMREAF
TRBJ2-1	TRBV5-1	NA	ASSIGLAAYNEQF
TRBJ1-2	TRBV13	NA	ASSLGVTGADGYT
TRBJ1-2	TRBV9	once	ASSALLWPGDGYT
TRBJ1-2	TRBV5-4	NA	ASSPGNGNGYT
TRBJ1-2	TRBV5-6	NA	ASSYDPTGTYGYT
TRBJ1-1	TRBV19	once	ASSLDRGNTEAF
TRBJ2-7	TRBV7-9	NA	ASSSGWTSGKHSYEQY
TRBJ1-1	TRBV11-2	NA	ASSPGPRNTEAF
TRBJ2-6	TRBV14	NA	ASSHSGPTSSGANVLT
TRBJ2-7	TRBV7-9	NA	ASSPAGGGSSYEQY
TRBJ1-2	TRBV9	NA	ASSVGSGGYGYT
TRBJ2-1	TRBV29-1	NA	SVEAGTSGKYYNEQF
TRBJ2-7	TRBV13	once	ASSSTGDRAYEQY
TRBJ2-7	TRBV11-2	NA	ASSGGAYEQY